The 10 T cell receptor beta chains below come from one sample, sequenced in a study of blood T cell repertoires in COVID-19. Produced via immunoSEQ multiplex PCR; TCRdb's table is partial and in-frame only. The table lists 120,000 to 150,000 clones, approximately 90% of them singletons. Material: PBMCs or T cells enriched from blood (not recorded which). The receptors were gathered from a woman in her twenties or thirties with acute COVID-19.

The genes are TRBV7-9 and TRBJ2-2; D uncertain. Germline-derived CDR1 and CDR2 are SEHNR and FQNEAQ (reference sequence). The V end lost 1 base, the J end lost 7 bases, and 10 bases lay between the germline ends. The CDR3 has 14 residues. The CDR3, as DNA: TGTGCCAGCAGCTTAGTAGATGTGTTCGGGGAGCTGTTTTTT. It yields the protein CASSLVDVFGELFF. Using reference TRBV7-9 and TRBJ2-2 for the parts outside the CDR3, the full variable domain is DTGVSQNPRHKITKRGQNVTFRCDPISEHNRLYWYRQTLGQGPEFLTYFQNEAQLEKSRLLSDRFSAERPKGSFSTLEIQRTEQGDSAMYLCASSLVDVFGELFFGEGSRLTVL.

The V call is TRBV5-1, the J call TRBJ2-7, with D possibly matching TRBD2 (5 bases). The CDR3 runs 13 residues. Germline CDR1 SGHRS, CDR2 YFSETQ. The V end lost 4 bases, the J end lost 6 bases, and 14 bases lay between the germline ends. In DNA, the CDR3 is TGCGCCAGCAGCCTGGGAGCCGGGTCCGAGCAGTACTTC. Amino acid sequence: CASSLGAGSEQYF.

The chain combines TRBV15 with TRBJ1-2, with TRBD1 matching over 8 bases. This CDR3 has 13 amino acids. The germline V gene encodes CDR1 LNHNV and CDR2 YYDKDF (reference sequence). After removal of 3 bases from V and 4 bases from J, the junction contained 1 base not matched to a gene. Here the CDR3 reads CATSSGTGYGYTF. CDR3 DNA: TGTGCCACCAGCAGTGGGACAGGCTATGGCTACACCTTC.

The genes are TRBV5-1 and TRBJ1-2, with 10 bases lining up with TRBD1. The CDR3 runs 16 residues. V was clipped by 4 bases and J by 5 bases; unmatched bases: 11. Germline loops: CDR1 SGHRS, CDR2 YFSETQ. The CDR3 sequence: CASSLTPGQGFYGYTF. The CDR3 DNA reads as TGCGCCAGCAGCCTTACCCCGGGACAGGGGTTTTATGGCTACACCTTC.

The chain links TRBV19 to TRBJ1-5; D is perhaps TRBD1 (5 bases). The CDR3 has 13 residues. The ends were cut back, 1 base at V and 7 bases at J, with 8 bases in the middle. Germline V gene data show CDR1 as LNHDA and CDR2 as SQIVND (reference sequence). The CDR3 region is CASSIVGAQPQHF. The CDR3 DNA sequence: TGTGCCAGTAGTATAGTAGGGGCCCAGCCCCAGCATTTT.

This chain uses TRBV2 with TRBJ1-1; possibly TRBD1 for D (6 bases). CDR3 length equals 15 residues. Germline CDR1 and CDR2: SNHLY and FYNNEI. The V and J ends lost 1 base and 2 bases respectively, with 11 bases between them. CDR3 protein: CASSEDRGANTEAFF. The CDR3 DNA reads as TGTGCCAGCAGTGAAGATCGGGGGGCAAACACTGAAGCTTTCTTT.

V and J are TRBV27 and TRBJ1-2; D possibly corresponds to TRBD1 (5 bases). The ends were cut back, 2 bases at V and 8 bases at J, with 18 bases in the middle. CDR3 length: 15 amino acids. Germline lookup yields CDR1 MNHEY and CDR2 SMNVEV (reference sequence). In DNA, the CDR3 is TGTGCCAGCAGTTTAGGGCAGGCGCCCGGGGGAGGCTACACCTTC. Translating it yields CASSLGQAPGGGYTF.

V gene TRBV5-1 combines with J gene TRBJ1-6, with 7 nucleotides matching TRBD1. CDR3 length: 13 amino acids. Trimming removed 3 bases from V and 10 bases from J; junction bases left unmatched: 4. Per germline, CDR1 SGHRS and CDR2 YFSETQ. The CDR3 reads CASSYDRDSPLHF. CDR3 coding DNA: TGCGCCAGCAGCTATGACAGGGACTCACCCCTCCACTTT.

This chain joins TRBV12-2 and TRBJ2-1; TRBD2 is taken as the D call from the table, unchecked against the DNA. TRBV12-2 is designated a pseudogene. The CDR3 has 14 amino acids. Here the CDR3 reads CASRLGPVDNEQFF. The CDR3, as DNA: TGTGCAAGTCGCTTAGGCCCCGTAGACAATGAGCAGTTCTTC.

This chain links TRBV5-1 with TRBJ1-4; 12 bases align to TRBD1. The germline gives CDR1 SGHRS, CDR2 YFSETQ. J lost 5 bases, V lost 4 bases, and 3 bases had no gene match. The CDR3 length is 15 residues. CDR3 in DNA: TGCGCCAGCAGCGGGACAGGGGGCGCAAATGAAAAACTGTTTTTT. Its protein product is CASSGTGGANEKLFF.